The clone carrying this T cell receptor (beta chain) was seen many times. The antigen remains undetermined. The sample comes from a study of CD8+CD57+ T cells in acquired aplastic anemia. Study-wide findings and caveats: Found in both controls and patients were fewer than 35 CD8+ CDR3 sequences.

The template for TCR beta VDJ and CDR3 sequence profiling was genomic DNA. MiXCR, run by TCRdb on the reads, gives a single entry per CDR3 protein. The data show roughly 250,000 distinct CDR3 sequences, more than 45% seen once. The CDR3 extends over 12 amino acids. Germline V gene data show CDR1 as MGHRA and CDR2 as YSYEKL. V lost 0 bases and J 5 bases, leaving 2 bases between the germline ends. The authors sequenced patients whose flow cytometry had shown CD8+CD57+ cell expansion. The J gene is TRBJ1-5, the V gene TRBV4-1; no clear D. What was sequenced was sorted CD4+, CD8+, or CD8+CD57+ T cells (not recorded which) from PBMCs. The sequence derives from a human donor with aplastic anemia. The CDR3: CASSQDDQPQHF. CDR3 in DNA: TGCGCCAGCAGCCAAGATGATCAGCCCCAGCATTTT.